A selection of T cell receptor beta chains follows, all from one sample in a study of beta chain features in type 1 diabetes. Sequenced by immunoSEQ multiplex PCR; TCRdb stores in-frame clones only, minus some. The table records around 180,000 clones, about 13% of them present only once. The sample taken for sequencing was central memory CD4+ T cells from blood. The source of these receptors is a woman under 30 in good health. CDR3s include the opening cysteine and the closing phenylalanine or tryptophan. A D gene is named only where the DNA matches it firmly. Not every row has a clone size; where given, it reads once, few, many or a size class.

V gene	J gene	D gene	clone size	CDR3 DNA	CDR3 protein
TRBV5-1	TRBJ2-5	TRBD1	NA	TGCGCCAGCAGCCCAGGGACAGGGGCCATCCAAGAGACCCAGTACTTC	CASSPGTGAIQETQYF
TRBV27	TRBJ2-2	TRBD2	few	TGTGCCAGCAGTGAAGACCCTAGCGGGAGGCCTAACACCGGGGAGCTGTTTTTT	CASSEDPSGRPNTGELFF
TRBV7-2	TRBJ2-3	TRBD2	NA	TGTGCCAGCAGCCGAGGGCGGCTAGCGGGAGATACGCAGTATTTT	CASSRGRLAGDTQYF
TRBV5-1	TRBJ1-5	NA	NA	TGCGCCAGCAGCCCCAATACAGGGTCGGATCAGCCCCAGCATTTT	CASSPNTGSDQPQHF
TRBV7-2	TRBJ1-5	NA	few	TGTGCCAGCAGCTTAGACGACAGCAGCAATCAGCCCCAGCATTTT	CASSLDDSSNQPQHF
TRBV6-5	TRBJ2-3	TRBD1	few	TGTGCCAGTCGACAGGGGGCTGGCACAGATACGCAGTATTTT	CASRQGAGTDTQYF
TRBV7-3	TRBJ2-7	TRBD1	once	TGTGCCAGCAGCCTCGGACGTCGGGACAGGACCTACGAGCAGTACTTC	CASSLGRRDRTYEQYF
TRBV6-6	TRBJ2-7	NA	once	TGTGCCAGCAGTTACGGGAGGACGGTAAGCTACGAGCAGTACTTC	CASSYGRTVSYEQYF
TRBV5-1	TRBJ2-1	TRBD1	few	TGCGCCAGCAGGTTACAGGGGGCCAACCACAATGAGCAGTTCTTC	CASRLQGANHNEQFF
TRBV4-2	TRBJ2-7	NA	few	TGTGCCAGCAGCCACCCTCAGAACGAGCAGTACTTC	CASSHPQNEQYF
TRBV18	TRBJ1-2	TRBD1	NA	TGTGCCAGCTCACTGGACAGGTCGGGCCTCTATGGCTACACCTTC	CASSLDRSGLYGYTF
TRBV4-3	TRBJ1-4	NA	few	TGCGCCAGCAGCCCAGCAGCAGCCGGCAGGAATGAAAAACTGTTTTTT	CASSPAAAGRNEKLFF
TRBV5-1	TRBJ2-1	TRBD2	few	TGCGCCAGCGGTCCCCTAGCGGGAGGGGGCAATGAGCAGTTCTTC	CASGPLAGGGNEQFF
TRBV28	TRBJ2-7	NA	NA	TGTGCCAGCAGTTCCGGCGGCGGAGCCCGATTTTCCTACGAGCAGTACTTC	CASSSGGGARFSYEQYF
TRBV15	TRBJ2-1	NA	few	TGTGCCACCAGCAGAGATCGGCTAGCGTCTCCTGAGCAGTTCTTC	CATSRDRLASPEQFF
TRBV23-1	TRBJ1-2	TRBD1	few	TGCGCCAGTTCGCATACGTCGGACAGGAAGTTGAACTATGGCTACACCTTC	CASSHTSDRKLNYGYTF
TRBV6-4	TRBJ1-2	NA	NA	TGTGCCAGCAGTGAATTCGGAGGAGGCTACACCTTC	CASSEFGGGYTF
TRBV18	TRBJ1-1	TRBD1	NA	TGTGCCAGCTCACCAGAGGCAGGGGGGCGGACTGAAGCTTTCTTT	CASSPEAGGRTEAFF
TRBV18	TRBJ1-1	NA	few	TGTGCCAGCTCACAAAGGGAGACCCGGGTGAACACTGAAGCTTTCTTT	CASSQRETRVNTEAFF
TRBV19	TRBJ2-3	NA	NA	TGTGCCAGTAGGGCTCCTGGGCGCACAGATACGCAGTATTTT	CASRAPGRTDTQYF
TRBV5-6	TRBJ2-7	NA	NA	TGTGCCAGCAGGCTCACACAGGATACCTACGAGCAGTACTTC	CASRLTQDTYEQYF
TRBV6-6	TRBJ1-2	NA	few	TGTGCCAGCAGGGTGACAAGTCCTCGGGGCTACACCTTC	CASRVTSPRGYTF
TRBV4-1	TRBJ1-1	NA	few	TGCGCCAGCAGCCAGTGGCCCGGGTTAGGGGGCACTGAAGCTTTCTTT	CASSQWPGLGGTEAFF
TRBV7-9	TRBJ2-7	TRBD2	NA	TGTGCCAGCAGCCGAGCGGGGGGGCAGGGAGGCGAGCAGTACTTC	CASSRAGGQGGEQYF
TRBV14	TRBJ1-2	NA	few	TGTGCCAGCAGCCGGACGGGTCGGAGGGTGCGAGGCTACACCTTC	CASSRTGRRVRGYTF
TRBV9	TRBJ1-2	NA	few	TGTGCCAGTTCTCGTACAGGCGGTAACTATGGCTACACCTTC	CASSRTGGNYGYTF
TRBV7-2	TRBJ2-7	TRBD2	NA	TGTGCCAGCCGGATTACTAGCGGCGCCTACGAGCAGTACTTC	CASRITSGAYEQYF
TRBV6-5	TRBJ1-3	TRBD1	few	TGTGCCAGCCGTGCAGGGGGCACTGGAAACACCATATATTTT	CASRAGGTGNTIYF
TRBV7-3	TRBJ2-1	TRBD2	few	TGTGCCAGCAGCTTAGTGGGCGGGAGGCGGGGGGGCAATGAGCAGTTCTTC	CASSLVGGRRGGNEQFF
TRBV4-2	TRBJ2-2	TRBD1	few	TGTGCCAGCAGCATGACAGGGGGCAACACCGGGGAGCTGTTTTTT	CASSMTGGNTGELFF
TRBV28	TRBJ1-5	NA	few	TGTGCCAGCAGTCGCGATAGCAATCAGCCCCAGCATTTT	CASSRDSNQPQHF
TRBV6-5	TRBJ1-2	NA	few	TGTGCCAGCACCACCGGAGCAGGGAACTATGGCTACACCTTC	CASTTGAGNYGYTF
TRBV30	TRBJ2-6	TRBD1	NA	TGTGCCTGTACCGACAGGGGGGACTCTGGGGCCAACGTCCTGACTTTC	CACTDRGDSGANVLTF
TRBV29-1	TRBJ1-2	TRBD1	NA	TGCAGCGCGCATTCCGACAGGGGGAATGGCTACACCTTC	CSAHSDRGNGYTF
TRBV5-1	TRBJ2-1	TRBD2	few	TGCGCCAGCTGGGGACTAGCGGGACACAATGAGCAGTTCTTC	CASWGLAGHNEQFF
TRBV19	TRBJ2-2	NA	NA	TGTGCCAGTAGTATAAGGGGAAAGGGGAACACCGGGGAGCTGTTTTTT	CASSIRGKGNTGELFF
TRBV7-9	TRBJ2-7	NA	NA	TGTGCCAGCAGCTTAGGTCACGGGAGAGAGCAGTACTTC	CASSLGHGREQYF
TRBV19	TRBJ1-5	NA	NA	TGTGCCAGTACCCTTGGGCACGGTTACAATCAGCCCCAGCATTTT	CASTLGHGYNQPQHF
TRBV7-2	TRBJ2-7	NA	few	TGTGCCAGCAGCCCAAGCAGGACTTCCTACGAGCAGTACTTC	CASSPSRTSYEQYF
TRBV5-6	TRBJ2-7	NA	NA	TGTGCCAGCAGCCTCGGGAGAGTGTACGAGCAGTACTTC	CASSLGRVYEQYF
TRBV11-2	TRBJ2-1	TRBD2	many	TGTGCCAGCAGCCGTTTTGGGGGGGGAGACAATGAGCAGTTCTTC	CASSRFGGGDNEQFF
TRBV6-6	TRBJ2-5	NA	NA	TGTGCCAGCAGTTACCCTACCGTAGAGACCCAGTACTTC	CASSYPTVETQYF
TRBV9	TRBJ2-7	TRBD2	NA	TGTGCCAGCAGCCGGACTAGCGGCACCTACGAGCAGTACTTC	CASSRTSGTYEQYF
TRBV15	TRBJ2-7	TRBD2	few	TGTGCCACCAGCAAGCGGGAGGTCCCCTACGAGCAGTACTTC	CATSKREVPYEQYF
TRBV19	TRBJ2-5	TRBD2	NA	TGTGCCAGTAGTGCGACTAGCGGGAGAAGAGAGACCCAGTACTTC	CASSATSGRRETQYF
TRBV11-2	TRBJ2-1	TRBD2	NA	TGTGCCAGCAGCGAAATGATGACTAGCGGGTTCTACAATGAGCAGTTCTTC	CASSEMMTSGFYNEQFF
TRBV11-1	TRBJ2-5	TRBD1	NA	TGTGCCAGCAGCACAGACAGGGGGGAGACCCAGTACTTC	CASSTDRGETQYF
TRBV7-2	TRBJ2-5	TRBD2	NA	TGTGCCAGCAGCTCGACTAGCGTTAGGAAGACCCAGTACTTC	CASSSTSVRKTQYF
TRBV7-2	TRBJ2-4	NA	NA	TGTGCCAGCAGCTTATTCAATCCGGGGGTTGAGGGGGCCAAAAACATTCAGTACTTC	CASSLFNPGVEGAKNIQYF
TRBV7-8	TRBJ2-7	TRBD1	NA	TGTGCCAGCAGCTCTCATCAACTACTATTCCGGGACAGGAGCTCCTACGAGCAGTACTTC	CASSSHQLLFRDRSSYEQYF
TRBV11-1	TRBJ2-7	NA	NA	TGTGCCAGCAGCGGGCGGGTAGAGGGCGAGCAGTACTTC	CASSGRVEGEQYF
TRBV2	TRBJ2-3	NA	few	TGTGCCAGCACCACACTCCTGGCGCGGTCAGATACGCAGTATTTT	CASTTLLARSDTQYF
TRBV18	TRBJ2-1	NA	once	TGTGCCAGCTCACCTCAACGGGAGAGCTATGAGCAGTTCTTC	CASSPQRESYEQFF
TRBV2	TRBJ2-1	NA	NA	TGTGCCAGCAGTACCAACGAGATAGAGGTTGAGCAGTTCTTC	CASSTNEIEVEQFF
TRBV30	TRBJ2-1	NA	many	TGTGCCTGGAGTGTAAAACCTAGGGGCAATGAGCAGTTCTTC	CAWSVKPRGNEQFF
TRBV28	TRBJ2-7	NA	NA	TGTGCCAGCGGCGGCGAGCAGTACTTC	CASGGEQYF
TRBV27	TRBJ2-7	NA	few	TGTGCCAGCAGTTTATCCACCCTAGGGAGCTCCCGGCGCGAGCAGTACTTC	CASSLSTLGSSRREQYF
TRBV7-2	TRBJ2-7	TRBD2	few	TGTGCCAGCAGCTTAGTCTCCAGCGGGACCGTAAGCTCCTACGAGCAGTACTTC	CASSLVSSGTVSSYEQYF
TRBV25-1	TRBJ2-7	TRBD2	medium-sized	TGTGCCAGCAGTGGAGCTCCCGGGGTAGGGAGGGGATCCTACGAGCAGTACTTC	CASSGAPGVGRGSYEQYF
TRBV28	TRBJ2-3	TRBD1	NA	TGTGCCAGCAGTTCCTGGACAGGGGGCCGCACAGATACGCAGTATTTT	CASSSWTGGRTDTQYF